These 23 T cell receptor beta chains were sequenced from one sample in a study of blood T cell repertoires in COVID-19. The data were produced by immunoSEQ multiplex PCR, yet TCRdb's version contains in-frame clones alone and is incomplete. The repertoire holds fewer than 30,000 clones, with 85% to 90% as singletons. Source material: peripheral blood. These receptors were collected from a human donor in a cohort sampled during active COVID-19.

For the CDR3, the DNA is TGCGCCAGCAGCCAAGATGGGAGTTACGAGCAGTACTTC. Residues: CASSQDGSYEQYF. The chain has TRBV4-1 and TRBJ2-7; weak D call: TRBD2 (5 bases). CDR3 length: 13 amino acids. Germline assignment: CDR1 MGHRA and CDR2 YSYEKL. Trimming cost V 0 bases and J 4 bases, with 7 bases left between them.

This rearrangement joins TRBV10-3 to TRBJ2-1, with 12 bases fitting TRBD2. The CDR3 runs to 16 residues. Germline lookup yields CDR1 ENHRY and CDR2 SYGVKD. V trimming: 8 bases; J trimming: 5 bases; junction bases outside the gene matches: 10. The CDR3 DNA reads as TGTGCCATCGGCCCGTTGACTAGCGGGGGACACAATGAGCAGTTCTTC. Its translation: CAIGPLTSGGHNEQFF.

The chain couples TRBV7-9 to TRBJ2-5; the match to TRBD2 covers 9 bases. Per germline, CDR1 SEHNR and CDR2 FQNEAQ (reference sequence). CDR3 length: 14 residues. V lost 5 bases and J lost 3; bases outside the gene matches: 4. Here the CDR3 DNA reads TGTGCCAGCAGCCCGACTAGCGGAAAAGAGACCCAGTACTTC. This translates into CASSPTSGKETQYF.

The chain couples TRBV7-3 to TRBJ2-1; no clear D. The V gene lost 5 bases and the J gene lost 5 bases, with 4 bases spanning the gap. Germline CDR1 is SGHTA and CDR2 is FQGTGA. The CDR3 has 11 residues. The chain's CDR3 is CASSLNNEQFF. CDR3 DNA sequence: TGTGCCAGCAGCCTTAACAATGAGCAGTTCTTC.

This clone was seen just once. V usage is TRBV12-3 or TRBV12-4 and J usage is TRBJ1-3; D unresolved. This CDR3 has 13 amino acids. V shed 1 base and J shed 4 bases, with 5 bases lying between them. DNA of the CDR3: TGTGCCAGCAGTTTAGACACCGGAAACACCATATATTTT. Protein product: CASSLDTGNTIYF.

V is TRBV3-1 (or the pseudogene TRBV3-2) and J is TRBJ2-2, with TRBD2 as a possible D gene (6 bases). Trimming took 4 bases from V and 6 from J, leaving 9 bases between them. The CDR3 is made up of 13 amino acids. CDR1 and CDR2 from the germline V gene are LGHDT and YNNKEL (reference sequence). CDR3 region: CASSLGGAGELFF. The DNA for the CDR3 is TGTGCCAGCAGCCTCGGCGGGGCCGGGGAGCTGTTTTTT.

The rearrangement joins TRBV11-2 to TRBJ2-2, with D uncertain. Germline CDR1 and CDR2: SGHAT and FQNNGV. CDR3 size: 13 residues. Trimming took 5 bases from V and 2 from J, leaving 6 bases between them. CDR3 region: CASSVSNTGELFF. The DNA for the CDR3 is TGTGCCAGCAGCGTTTCTAACACCGGGGAGCTGTTTTTT.

The CDR3 DNA reads as TGTGCCAGCAGCCAGGAGACAGTAAGCGTCGAGGCTTTCTTT. Translation: CASSQETVSVEAFF. This chain links TRBV4-2 with TRBJ1-1, with D possibly matching TRBD1 (5 bases). This CDR3 spans 14 amino acids. Germline CDR1 is LGHNA and CDR2 is YNFKEQ. V dropped 3 bases and J dropped 11 bases, with 19 bases sitting between them.

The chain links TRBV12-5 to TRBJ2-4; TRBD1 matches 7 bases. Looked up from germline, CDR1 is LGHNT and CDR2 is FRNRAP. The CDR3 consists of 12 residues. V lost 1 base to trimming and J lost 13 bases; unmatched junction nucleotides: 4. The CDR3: CASGLGDRAQYF. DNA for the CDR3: TGTGCTAGTGGTTTGGGTGACAGGGCCCAGTACTTC.

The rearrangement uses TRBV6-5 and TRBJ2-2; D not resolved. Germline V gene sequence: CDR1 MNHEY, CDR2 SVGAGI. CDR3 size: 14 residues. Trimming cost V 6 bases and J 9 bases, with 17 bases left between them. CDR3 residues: CASSRESTARELFF. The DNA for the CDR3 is TGTGCCAGCAGCCGAGAGTCTACCGCCCGGGAGCTGTTTTTT.

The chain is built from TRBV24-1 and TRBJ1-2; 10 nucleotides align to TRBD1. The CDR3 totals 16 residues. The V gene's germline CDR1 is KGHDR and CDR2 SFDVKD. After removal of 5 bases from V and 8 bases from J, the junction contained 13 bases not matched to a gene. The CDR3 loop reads CATSVPSGTGADGYTF. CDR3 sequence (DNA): TGTGCCACCAGTGTCCCTTCCGGGACAGGGGCGGACGGCTACACCTTC.

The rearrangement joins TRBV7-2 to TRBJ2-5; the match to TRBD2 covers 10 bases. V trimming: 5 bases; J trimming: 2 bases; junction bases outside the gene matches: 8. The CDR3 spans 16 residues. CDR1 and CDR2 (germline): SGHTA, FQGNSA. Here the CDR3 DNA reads TGTGCCAGCAGCCTAGTGGGACTAGCGATTCAAGAGACCCAGTACTTC. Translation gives CASSLVGLAIQETQYF. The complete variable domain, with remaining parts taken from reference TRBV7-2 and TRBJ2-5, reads GAGVSQSPSNKVTEKGKDVELRCDPISGHTALYWYRQSLGQGLEFLIYFQGNSAPDKSGLPSDRFSAERTGGSVSTLTIQRTQQEDSAVYLCASSLVGLAIQETQYFGPGTRLLVL.

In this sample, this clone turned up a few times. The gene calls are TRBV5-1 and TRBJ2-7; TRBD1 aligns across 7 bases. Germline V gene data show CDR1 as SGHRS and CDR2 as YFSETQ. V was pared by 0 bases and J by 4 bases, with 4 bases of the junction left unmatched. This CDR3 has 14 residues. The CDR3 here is CASSLVGTVYEQYF. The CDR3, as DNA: TGCGCCAGCAGCTTGGTCGGGACAGTTTACGAGCAGTACTTC.

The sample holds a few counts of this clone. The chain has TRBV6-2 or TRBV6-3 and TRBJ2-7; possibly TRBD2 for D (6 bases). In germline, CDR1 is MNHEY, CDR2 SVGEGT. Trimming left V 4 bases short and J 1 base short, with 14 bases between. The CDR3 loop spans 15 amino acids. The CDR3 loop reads CASSSLGGTSYEQYF. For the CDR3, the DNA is TGTGCCAGCAGTTCCCTCGGCGGGACTTCCTACGAGCAGTACTTC.

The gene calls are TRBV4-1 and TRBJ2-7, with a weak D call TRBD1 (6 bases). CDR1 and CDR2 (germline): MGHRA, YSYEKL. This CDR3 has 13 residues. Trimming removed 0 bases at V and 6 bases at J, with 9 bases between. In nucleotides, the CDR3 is TGCGCCAGCAGCCAAGATCAGGGGAGCGAGCAGTACTTC. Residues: CASSQDQGSEQYF.

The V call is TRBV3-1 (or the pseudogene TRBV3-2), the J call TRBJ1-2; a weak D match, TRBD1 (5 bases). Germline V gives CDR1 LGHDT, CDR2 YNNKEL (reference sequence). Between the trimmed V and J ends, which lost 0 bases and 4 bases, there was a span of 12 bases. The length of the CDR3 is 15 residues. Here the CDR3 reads CASSQDGRGSYGYTF. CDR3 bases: TGTGCCAGCAGCCAAGATGGGAGGGGAAGCTATGGCTACACCTTC.

CDR3 amino acids: CSVEVWDSRYNEQFF. The CDR3 DNA sequence: TGCAGCGTTGAAGTTTGGGACAGCCGATACAATGAGCAGTTCTTC. This chain links TRBV29-1 with TRBJ2-1, with 7 bases fitting TRBD1. Trimming at V came to 1 base and at J to 4 bases, leaving 7 bases not matched to a gene. The CDR3 contains 15 residues. The V gene's germline CDR1 is SQVTM and CDR2 ANQGSEA.

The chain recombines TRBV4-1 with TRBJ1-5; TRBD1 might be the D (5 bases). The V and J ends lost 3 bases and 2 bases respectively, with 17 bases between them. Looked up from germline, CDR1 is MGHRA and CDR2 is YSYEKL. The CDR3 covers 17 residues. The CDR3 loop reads CASSHWGSTAGNQPQHF. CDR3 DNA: TGCGCCAGCAGCCATTGGGGCTCGACTGCCGGCAATCAGCCCCAGCATTTT.

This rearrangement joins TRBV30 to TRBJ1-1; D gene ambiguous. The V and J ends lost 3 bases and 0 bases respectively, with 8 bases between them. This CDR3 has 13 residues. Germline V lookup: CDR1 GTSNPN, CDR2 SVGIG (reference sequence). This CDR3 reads CAWRQVMNTEAFF. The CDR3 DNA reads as TGTGCCTGGAGGCAGGTTATGAACACTGAAGCTTTCTTT.

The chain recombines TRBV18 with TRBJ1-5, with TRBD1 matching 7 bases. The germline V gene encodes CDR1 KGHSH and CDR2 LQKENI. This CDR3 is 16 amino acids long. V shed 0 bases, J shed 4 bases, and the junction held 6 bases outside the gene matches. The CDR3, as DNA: TGTGCCAGCTCACCACCGAGACAGGGCACGAATCAGCCCCAGCATTTT. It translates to CASSPPRQGTNQPQHF.

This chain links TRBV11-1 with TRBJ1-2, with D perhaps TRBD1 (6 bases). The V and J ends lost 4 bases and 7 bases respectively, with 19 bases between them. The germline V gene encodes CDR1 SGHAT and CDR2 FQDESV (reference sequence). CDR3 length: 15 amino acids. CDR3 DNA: TGTGCCAGCAGCTCCCGTGACAGGCTTCGGTTTGGCTACACCTTC. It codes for CASSSRDRLRFGYTF.

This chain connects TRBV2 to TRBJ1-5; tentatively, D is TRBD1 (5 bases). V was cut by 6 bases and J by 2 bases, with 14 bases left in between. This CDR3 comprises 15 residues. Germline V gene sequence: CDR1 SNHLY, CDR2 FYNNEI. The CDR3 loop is CASRDGTDGNQPQHF. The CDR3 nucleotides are TGTGCCAGCAGGGACGGGACTGATGGCAATCAGCCCCAGCATTTT.

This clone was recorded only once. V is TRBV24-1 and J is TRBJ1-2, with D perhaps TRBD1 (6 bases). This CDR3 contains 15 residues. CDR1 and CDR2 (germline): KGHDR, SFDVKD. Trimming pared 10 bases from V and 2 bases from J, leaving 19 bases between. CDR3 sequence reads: CATRGRGDGNYGYTF. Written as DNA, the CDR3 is TGTGCCACTAGGGGCAGGGGAGATGGAAACTATGGCTACACCTTC.